These 8 T cell receptor beta chains were sequenced from one sample in a study of cytomegalovirus exposure and HLA in healthy donors (dated by TCRdb to the late 2010s). The receptor library was made with the immunoSEQ multiplex PCR assay. For the multiplex PCR, a mixture combining 60 forward primers for TCR Vbeta segments and 13 reverse primers for TCR Jbeta segments was used. In its TCRdb copy, this immuneACCESS table keeps in-frame sequences only and misses some clones. Where compared with another copy, unresolved V genes explain less than half of these, and the others have no known cause. In all, the sample holds roughly 120,000 clones, and about three quarters of those were seen once. Approximately 31% of the sample belongs to the ten largest clones. Sample: PBMCs. Every receptor here comes from a man between 60 and 70 years old in good health and CMV-seropositive.

With respect to this clone: Other DNA sequences in this specimen translate into the identical CDR3. The CDR3 coding sequence is TGCGCCAGCAGCTTAGGACAGGGCTCCTACAATGAGCAGTTCTTC. Protein sequence: CASSLGQGSYNEQFF. The chain combines TRBV5-1 with TRBJ2-1, with 8 bases fitting TRBD1. CDR1 is SGHRS, CDR2 YFSETQ, per germline. This CDR3 is built from 15 residues. The trim removed 2 bases at V and 0 bases at J, leaving 1 base unmatched.

This chain joins TRBV18 and TRBJ1-1; D is ambiguous. CDR1 is KGHSH, CDR2 LQKENI, per germline. The CDR3 totals 13 residues. The V end was cut by 5 bases, the J end by 4 bases, with 11 bases between. This chain's CDR3 is CASSSQRSTEAFF. The CDR3 DNA sequence: TGTGCCAGCTCATCACAGCGGAGCACTGAAGCTTTCTTT. The full variable domain, rest sourced from reference TRBV18 and TRBJ1-1, is NAGVMQNPRHLVRRRGQEARLRCSPMKGHSHVYWYRQLPEEGLKFMVYLQKENIIDESGMPKERFSAEFPKEGPSILRIQQVVRGDSAAYFCASSSQRSTEAFFGQGTRLTVV.

This clone is a singleton in its sample. The genes are TRBV19 and TRBJ2-5, with D possibly matching TRBD1 (6 bases). With the DNA end fitting TRBJ2-7 better, the J assignment may be wrong. CDR1 is LNHDA, CDR2 SQIVND, per germline (reference sequence). There are 14 residues in the CDR3. CDR3 protein: CASSIPTGHHEQYF. In DNA, the CDR3 is TGTGCCAGTAGTATACCAACGGGACACCACGAGCAGTACTTC.

This clone was counted a few times. The chain links TRBV6-6 to TRBJ2-7, with no clear D. This CDR3 is built from 14 residues. Germline CDR1 and CDR2: MNHNY and SVGAGI (reference sequence). Trimming removed 7 bases at V and 0 bases at J, with 13 bases between. The CDR3 nucleotides read TGTGCCAGCACCCGTACCCTTAGCTCCTACGAGCAGTACTTC. Protein: CASTRTLSSYEQYF.

V gene TRBV29-1 combines with J gene TRBJ2-1, with TRBD2 as a possible D gene (6 bases). Germline assignment: CDR1 SQVTM and CDR2 ANQGSEA. The CDR3 length is 15 residues. Trimming pared 0 bases from V and 6 bases from J, leaving 15 bases between. The DNA for the CDR3 is TGCAGCGTTGAAGACGGGACTGTTAACATCAATGAGCAGTTCTTC. This codes for CSVEDGTVNINEQFF.

The table lists this clone with a count of one. The chain combines TRBV18 with TRBJ2-7; maybe TRBD1 (5 bases). The V gene lost 2 bases and the J gene lost 0 bases, with 8 bases spanning the gap. Germline CDR1 KGHSH, CDR2 LQKENI. CDR3 size: 14 residues. CDR3 DNA: TGTGCCAGCTCACCAGGACATACCTCCTACGAGCAGTACTTC. Residues: CASSPGHTSYEQYF.

V is TRBV5-4 and J is TRBJ1-4; 8 bases fit TRBD1. V lost 4 bases, J lost 5 bases, and 7 bases stayed unmatched. The CDR3 sequence is 15 residues long. Germline CDR1 is SGHNT and CDR2 is YYREEE (reference sequence). The CDR3 bases are TGTGCCAGCAGCACCAGGACAGGGAAAAATGAAAAACTGTTTTTT. It translates to CASSTRTGKNEKLFF.

The genes are TRBV19 and TRBJ1-2; 8 bases line up with TRBD1. After removal of 7 bases from V and 2 bases from J, the junction contained 9 bases not matched to a gene. CDR3 length: 15 residues. CDR1 and CDR2 from the germline V gene are LNHDA and SQIVND (reference sequence). CDR3 sequence: CASTQPGTGNYGYTF. The CDR3 DNA is TGTGCCAGTACCCAACCCGGGACAGGAAACTATGGCTACACCTTC.